Following are 9 T cell receptor beta chains from one sample sequenced in a study of CD8 T cells in Susac syndrome. An input of roughly 0.5 to 1 ug of RNA was subjected to reverse transcription using random hexamers. TCRdb recomputed calls from the immunoSEQ multiplex PCR reads with MiXCR, one row per CDR3 protein. The data show about 250,000 distinct CDR3 sequences, over 85% seen once. The sequenced sample was CD4+ T cells from PBMCs. These receptors were obtained from a human donor with multiple sclerosis.

The chain couples TRBV12-3 or TRBV12-4 to TRBJ2-4; no clear D. V was clipped by 2 bases and J by 6 bases, with 5 bases between them. CDR3 length: 12 amino acids. CDR3 sequence (DNA): TGTGCCAGCAGTTTAAGTGGAAACATTCAGTACTTC. Translating gives CASSLSGNIQYF.

This chain connects TRBV27 to TRBJ2-4; no clear D gene. V was pared by 6 bases and J by 0 bases, with 15 bases between. There are 16 residues in the CDR3. Germline V lookup: CDR1 MNHEY, CDR2 SMNVEV (reference sequence). The CDR3 is CASSPKVQRAKNIQYF. CDR3 coding DNA: TGTGCCAGCAGCCCTAAGGTCCAGAGAGCCAAAAACATTCAGTACTTC.

The V and J genes are TRBV20-1 and TRBJ1-2; 7 bases map to TRBD1. The CDR3 has 15 residues. Losses at the gene ends were 0 bases for V and 6 bases for J; bases not matched to a gene: 10. Looked up from germline, CDR1 is DFQATT and CDR2 is SNEGSKA (reference sequence). CDR3 coding DNA: TGCAGTGCTAGAGATTTAAAGGGGGCTCTTCATGGCTACACCTTC. Translated: CSARDLKGALHGYTF.

The rearrangement uses TRBV18 and TRBJ2-1; no clear D gene. This CDR3 contains 14 residues. Trimming cost V 6 bases and J 7 bases, with 16 bases left between them. Germline V CDR1 and CDR2: KGHSH, LQKENI. CDR3 bases: TGTGCCAGCTCCCCCTCTGGTAGCAGGAATGAGCAGTTCTTC. Translating it yields CASSPSGSRNEQFF.

J is TRBJ2-1 and V is TRBV4-2; D not certain. Looked up from germline, CDR1 is LGHNA and CDR2 is YNFKEQ. This CDR3 is 15 amino acids long. Trimming removed 5 bases from V and 3 bases from J, with 14 bases in between. For the CDR3, the DNA is TGTGCCAGCAGCTATACAGAGCTAGACTACAATGAGCAGTTCTTC. Amino acids: CASSYTELDYNEQFF.

The gene calls are TRBV6-1 and TRBJ2-7; the match to TRBD1 covers 11 bases. The V segment lost 4 bases and the J segment 2 bases; nucleotides outside the gene matches: 4. The CDR3 has 15 residues. Germline CDR1 and CDR2: MNHNS and SASEGT. CDR3 sequence: CASSAGTGGPYEQYV. The CDR3 nucleotides are TGTGCCAGCAGTGCCGGGACAGGGGGACCCTACGAGCAGTACGTC.

For the CDR3, the DNA is TGTGCCAGCAGCGGCGGACAGGGTCGAGCTTTCTTT. This translates into CASSGGQGRAFF. This chain connects TRBV7-9 to TRBJ1-1; 8 bases agree with TRBD1. The ends lost 5 bases at V and 10 bases at J; junction bases unmatched: 6. Germline V gene data show CDR1 as SEHNR and CDR2 as FQNEAQ (reference sequence). The CDR3 extends over 12 amino acids.

This chain joins TRBV6-6 and TRBJ2-3; 7 nucleotides line up with TRBD1. Per germline, CDR1 MNHNY and CDR2 SVGAGI (reference sequence). The V segment lost 2 bases and the J segment 4 bases; nucleotides outside the gene matches: 6. This CDR3 has 15 amino acids. DNA for the CDR3: TGTGCCAGCAGTTACGACAGGGCGGGCGCAGATACGCAGTATTTT. The encoded protein is CASSYDRAGADTQYF.

This sequence joins TRBV12-3 or TRBV12-4 and TRBJ1-5; D unclear. V shed 4 bases and J shed 7 bases, with 14 bases lying between them. The CDR3 covers 14 residues. CDR3 loop: CASSSERAEQPQHF. The CDR3 bases are TGTGCCAGCAGTTCGGAGCGGGCGGAGCAGCCCCAGCATTTT.